This T cell receptor (beta chain) was identified in a study of OX40 agonist ivuxolimab in advanced cancers. Study details: Ivuxolimab doses were 0.01, 0.1, 0.3, 1.5, 3 or 10 mg/kg every 2 weeks.

To note about this clone: Its antigen is not identified. The junction differs from germline at one of its ends, possibly a read error. The same CDR3 arises from other DNA sequences in this sample as well.

Study-wide points: CD8+ T cells averaged more expanded clones than CD4+.

Here immunoSEQ multiplex PCR was the method, and the copy in TCRdb shows in-frame clones only, minus some. The sample has about 36,000 clones, about 78% seen once. CDR1 is SGDLS and CDR2 is YYNGEE in the germline V gene. This CDR3 has 15 amino acids. Sequencing was performed on CD4+ or CD8+ T cells sorted from blood, taken in a trial of the OX40 agonist ivuxolimab. This chain uses TRBV9 with TRBJ2-7, with D maybe TRBD2 (6 bases). The receptor's source is an adult with an advanced solid tumor such as melanoma, head and neck, liver or kidney cancer. CDR3 sequence: CASSSDGTGSKEQYF. Written as DNA, the CDR3 is TGCGCCAGCAGCTCAGACGGGACTGGTAGTAAGGAGCAGTACTTC.